This TCR beta chain was recorded in a study of identical twins. This clonotype was seen a few times. The CDR3 is 18 residues long. Trimming removed 1 base from V and 4 bases from J, with 23 bases in between. Germline lookup yields CDR1 DFQATT and CDR2 SNEGSKA (reference sequence). A single record per CDR3 protein comes from TCRdb applying MiXCR to the 5' RACE reads. Of 500,000 or so distinct CDR3 sequences in the sample, 14% were seen once. Separately, the same data were catalogued under a study of yellow fever vaccine responses in identical twins.

The specimen sequenced was CD4+ T cells sorted from blood. This receptor was identified in a woman between 18 and 29 years old in good health. The genes are TRBV20-1 and TRBJ2-1; possibly TRBD1 for D (5 bases). The CDR3, as DNA: TGCAGTGCTAGAGTCTTCGGCGGATGGGATCAGGGTTACAATGAGCAGTTCTTC. Translated: CSARVFGGWDQGYNEQFF.